There are a few counts of the clone carrying this T cell receptor beta chain. TCRdb re-analysed the 5' RACE reads in MiXCR, keeping a single row per CDR3 protein. The repertoire holds about 730,000 distinct CDR3 sequences, approximately 21% seen once, with 4.3% in the top ten. The data originate from a study of identical twins. Germline loops: CDR1 SNHLY, CDR2 FYNNEI. The CDR3 length is 12 residues. Trimming shortened V by 8 bases and J by 6 bases, and 14 bases separated the two germline ends. These records were also assigned to another study, of T cells expressing NK-cell markers.

This chain links TRBV2 with TRBJ2-7; D might be TRBD1 (6 bases). Sequenced: PBMCs. The clonotype was recovered from a woman between 18 and 29 years old in good health. The CDR3 sequence: CASGGAAGEQYF. The CDR3 nucleotides read TGTGCCAGCGGGGGCGCAGCTGGCGAGCAGTACTTC.